Listed here is a single T cell receptor (beta chain). The assay was immunoSEQ multiplex PCR, and TCRdb's table has in-frame clones only and misses some. The data contain about 180,000 clones, roughly nine tenths of them singletons. The data derive from a study of cytomegalovirus exposure and HLA in healthy donors. This TCR was sampled from a man aged 18 to 29 in good health and CMV-seropositive. Source material: PBMCs.

CDR3 DNA sequence: TGTGCCAGCAGCGTCGGACTAGCGGGGGCCACAGATACGCAGTATTTT. It encodes CASSVGLAGATDTQYF. The V call is TRBV9, the J call TRBJ2-3; 13 bases are shared with TRBD2. There are 16 residues in the CDR3. Germline CDR1 and CDR2: SGDLS and YYNGEE. V shed 2 bases and J 2 bases; nucleotides not matched to a gene: 2.